The rows below give T cell receptor beta chains drawn from one sample of a study of CD8 T cells in Susac syndrome. TCRdb ran MiXCR on the immunoSEQ multiplex PCR reads and lists one entry per CDR3 protein. The sample records about 180,000 distinct CDR3 sequences, just under 95% being singletons. Sequenced: CD4+ T cells from PBMCs. The receptors come from a human donor with Susac syndrome. Each CDR3 is given with its conserved first and last residue. The order of the fields is J gene, V gene, D gene, clone size, CDR3 protein, CDR3 DNA. A D gene is named only where the DNA matches it firmly. Size is stated for part of the rows, as once, few or many counts, or as a class when the clone is expanded.

TRBJ1-1	TRBV18	TRBD1	-	CASSTRQGTEAFF	TGTGCCAGCTCAACAAGACAGGGCACTGAAGCTTTCTTT
TRBJ1-2	TRBV7-9	TRBD1	once	CASSLNQGDGYTF	TGTGCCAGCAGCTTGAACCAGGGGGATGGCTACACCTTC
TRBJ2-7	TRBV23-1	-	few	CASSRGTLQSGPYF	TGCGCCAGCAGCCGAGGGACATTACAAAGCGGGCCGTACTTC
TRBJ2-1	TRBV29-1	TRBD2	-	CSAGTSGGYNEQFF	TGCAGCGCAGGGACTAGCGGGGGCTACAATGAGCAGTTCTTC
TRBJ2-1	TRBV20-1	-	-	CSADRYSYNEQFF	TGCAGTGCTGACAGGTACTCCTACAATGAGCAGTTCTTC
TRBJ2-1	TRBV3-1	-	-	CASSQVGAISFNEQFF	TGTGCCAGCAGCCAAGTTGGCGCGATTAGTTTCAATGAGCAGTTCTTC
TRBJ2-7	TRBV19	-	-	CASSNRQEQYF	TGTGCCAGTAGTAACCGACAGGAGCAGTACTTC
TRBJ2-2	TRBV9	-	-	CASSERGGAAGTGELFF	TGTGCCAGCAGCGAGAGGGGTGGGGCCGCGGGCACCGGGGAGCTGTTTTTT
TRBJ1-1	TRBV9	TRBD1	-	CASSVLQGGTEAFF	TGTGCCAGCAGCGTATTACAGGGGGGCACTGAAGCTTTCTTT
TRBJ1-1	TRBV30	-	once	CAWSAPGHPKRNTEAFF	TGTGCCTGGAGTGCCCCGGGACACCCTAAGAGGAACACTGAAGCTTTCTTT
TRBJ2-6	TRBV10-3	-	-	CAISERDRVLSGANVLTF	TGTGCCATCAGTGAACGAGACAGAGTCCTGTCTGGGGCCAACGTCCTGACTTTC
TRBJ2-7	TRBV11-2	TRBD1	-	CASSLTGTYEQYF	TGTGCCAGCAGTTTGACAGGGACCTACGAGCAGTACTTC
TRBJ1-5	TRBV6-5	-	-	CASSYPQTAYSNQPQHF	TGTGCCAGCAGTTATCCCCAGACAGCGTATAGCAATCAGCCCCAGCATTTT
TRBJ1-2	TRBV2	-	-	CASSESWGLGGYGYTF	TGTGCCAGCAGTGAATCGTGGGGACTAGGGGGTTATGGCTACACCTTC
TRBJ2-2	TRBV7-2	TRBD1	-	CASSFGTGEFGELFF	TGTGCCAGCAGCTTCGGGACAGGGGAGTTCGGGGAGCTGTTTTTT
TRBJ2-5	TRBV20-1	-	once	CSAHRDTQETQYF	TGCAGTGCGCACCGGGACACCCAAGAGACCCAGTACTTC
TRBJ2-1	TRBV29-1	TRBD1	-	CSVDGTGYNEQFF	TGCAGCGTTGATGGGACAGGTTACAATGAGCAGTTCTTC
TRBJ2-7	TRBV20-1	TRBD2	-	CSAENLAGGSYEQYF	TGCAGTGCCGAGAACCTAGCGGGCGGCTCCTACGAGCAGTACTTC
TRBJ2-5	TRBV29-1	-	-	CSVVRTDLQETQYF	TGCAGCGTTGTGCGGACAGACCTCCAAGAGACCCAGTACTTC
TRBJ1-5	TRBV2	-	-	CASSEGISYSNQPQHF	TGTGCCAGCAGTGAAGGAATAAGTTATAGCAATCAGCCCCAGCATTTT
TRBJ2-2	TRBV2	-	-	CASSEEKTLENTGELFF	TGTGCCAGCAGTGAAGAAAAGACACTTGAGAACACCGGGGAGCTGTTTTTT
TRBJ1-2	TRBV10-3	TRBD1	-	CAISAGQGDGYTF	TGTGCCATCAGCGCGGGACAGGGAGATGGCTACACCTTC
TRBJ1-2	TRBV5-4	-	once	CASSLEGSRGYTF	TGTGCCAGCAGCTTGGAGGGATCCAGGGGCTACACCTTC
TRBJ2-3	TRBV20-1	TRBD1	-	CSAEDRGTDTQYF	TGCAGTGCAGAGGACAGGGGTACAGATACGCAGTATTTT
TRBJ2-7	TRBV7-2	TRBD2	-	CASSLRLAGENEQYF	TGTGCCAGCAGCTTAAGGCTAGCGGGAGAAAACGAGCAGTACTTC
TRBJ2-3	TRBV18	-	once	CASSPDGLPTDTQYF	TGTGCCAGCTCACCCGACGGGCTTCCCACAGATACGCAGTATTTT
TRBJ2-3	TRBV28	TRBD2	-	CASSFGTSGKTDTQYF	TGTGCCAGCAGTTTCGGGACTAGCGGGAAAACAGATACGCAGTATTTT
TRBJ1-3	TRBV7-6	-	-	CASSPLGVEVGNTIYF	TGTGCCAGCAGCCCTCTAGGGGTGGAGGTCGGAAACACCATATATTTT
TRBJ2-5	TRBV9	-	-	CASSVNSQQTQYF	TGTGCCAGCAGCGTAAACAGCCAGCAGACCCAGTACTTC
TRBJ1-2	TRBV6-2/TRBV6-3	-	-	CASSYPLTGRYGYTF	TGTGCCAGCAGTTACCCCCTGACGGGAAGATATGGCTACACCTTC
TRBJ2-2	TRBV7-2	-	-	CASSLEGGRGTGELFF	TGTGCCAGCAGCTTAGAGGGGGGTAGGGGCACCGGGGAGCTGTTTTTT
TRBJ2-5	TRBV6-5	-	-	CASSWGAGRETQYF	TGTGCCAGCAGTTGGGGGGCAGGCCGGGAGACCCAGTACTTC
TRBJ2-1	TRBV2	-	-	CASSAEEWNEQFF	TGTGCCAGCAGTGCTGAGGAGTGGAATGAGCAGTTCTTC